The rows below give T cell receptor beta chains drawn from one sample of a study of regulatory T cells in long-lasting Graves disease. TCRdb re-derived calls from the multiplex PCR reads in MiXCR, one entry per CDR3 protein. The table includes 400,000 to 450,000 distinct CDR3 sequences, about a quarter detected once. The sequencing here drew on peripheral blood mononuclear cells (PBMCs), taken when the disease was refractory, from a patient treated with antithyroid drugs. Receptor source: a female donor with Graves disease. Each CDR3 is given with its conserved first and last residue. A D gene is named only where the DNA matches it firmly. Clone size appears in some rows only: once, few, many, or a class for an expanded clone.

d_call	clone_size	j_call	v_call	cdr3_nt	cdr3_aa
NA	NA	TRBJ1-5	TRBV19	TGTGCCAGTAGTATTAGGCGACTCGGCGCCAGCAATCAGCCCCAGCATTTT	CASSIRRLGASNQPQHF
TRBD2	NA	TRBJ2-1	TRBV12-3/TRBV12-4	TGTGCCAGCAGCAGACGACAGCGGGGCGATGAGCAGTTCTTC	CASSRRQRGDEQFF
TRBD1	many	TRBJ2-7	TRBV12-3/TRBV12-4	TGTGCCAGCAGTATCCCCGACAGGGACACTAAGGTCAGGTTCTTATACGAGCAGTACTTC	CASSIPDRDTKVRFLYEQYF
TRBD2	many	TRBJ2-7	TRBV6-1	TGTGCCAGCAGCACGGGAGGGCCCTACGAGCAGTACTTC	CASSTGGPYEQYF
NA	NA	TRBJ1-2	TRBV19	TGTGCCAGTAAACCTGGACAAGATATATATGGCTACACCTTC	CASKPGQDIYGYTF
NA	NA	TRBJ1-1	TRBV14	TGTGCCAGCAGCCCCGGGTCGTTTCGTGCCAGGGGAAAGACTGAAGCTTTCTTT	CASSPGSFRARGKTEAFF
NA	many	TRBJ2-5	TRBV7-2	TGTGCCAGCAGCTCCTCGAGACAGATTCGAGAGACCCAGTACTTC	CASSSSRQIRETQYF
NA	NA	TRBJ2-5	TRBV24-1	TGTGCCACCAGTGACCCCGGACTGGTGGATATGGAGACCCAGTACTTC	CATSDPGLVDMETQYF
NA	NA	TRBJ2-5	TRBV25-1	TGTGCCAGCAGTGAATCAAGGTTTGGGTCCCAAGAGACCCAGTACTTC	CASSESRFGSQETQYF
NA	few	TRBJ2-2	TRBV2	TGTGCCAGCAGCCAAAGGGGGGGCACCGGGGAGCTGTTTTTT	CASSQRGGTGELFF
NA	NA	TRBJ2-5	TRBV30	TGTGCCTGGAGTGTACCTAGACAGGCCGCAGAGACCCAGTACTTC	CAWSVPRQAAETQYF
NA	many	TRBJ2-2	TRBV20-1	TGCAGTGCTACTAGCGCGAACACCGGGGAGCTGTTTTTT	CSATSANTGELFF
NA	once	TRBJ1-4	TRBV2	TGTGCCAGCAGTTTCCAACTGGGACGGACAAATGAAAAACTGTTTTTT	CASSFQLGRTNEKLFF
NA	many	TRBJ2-7	TRBV6-5	TGTGCCAGCAGTTACGGACCCTACGAGCAGTACTTC	CASSYGPYEQYF
NA	NA	TRBJ2-4	TRBV3-1	TGTGCCAGCAGCCCCCCAGATAGCGGAAACATTCAGTACTTC	CASSPPDSGNIQYF
NA	few	TRBJ1-5	TRBV29-1	TGCAGCGAGGCTCGGGGTAGCAATCAGCCCCAGCATTTT	CSEARGSNQPQHF
NA	many	TRBJ2-2	TRBV19	TGTGCCAGTAGTATCTTAAGGGAAAAGGGGACCGGGGAGCTGTTTTTT	CASSILREKGTGELFF
NA	many	TRBJ1-5	TRBV2	TGTGCCAGCAGTGGGGACGGCAATCAGCCCCAGCATTTT	CASSGDGNQPQHF
NA	once	TRBJ2-2	TRBV5-1	TGCACCAGCAGCCCTTACACCGGGGAGCTGTTTTTT	CTSSPYTGELFF
TRBD2	many	TRBJ2-5	TRBV20-1	TGCAGTGCCAAACGGGAGGAGTTAGCGGGAGGGTACCAAGAGACCCAGTACTTC	CSAKREELAGGYQETQYF
NA	few	TRBJ1-4	TRBV19	TGTGCCACCAGCAACCGGGGGGTTCCAACTAATGAAAAACTGTTTTTT	CATSNRGVPTNEKLFF
NA	many	TRBJ2-4	TRBV7-2	TGTGCCAGCAGTTCAACACTAGCCAAAAACATTCAGTACTTC	CASSSTLAKNIQYF
NA	few	TRBJ1-1	TRBV7-9	TGTGCCAGCAGCCAAGTGGAGGCAGAAGCTTTCTTT	CASSQVEAEAFF
TRBD1	NA	TRBJ1-2	TRBV29-1	TGCAGCGTGGGACAGGGACCGTCGGGGGGCTACACCTTC	CSVGQGPSGGYTF
NA	few	TRBJ2-7	TRBV11-1	TGTGCCAGCAGCTTAGCAGGGACGGGAAGACGCGAGCAGTACTTC	CASSLAGTGRREQYF
TRBD1	many	TRBJ2-4	TRBV27	TGTGCCAGCAGCGAACAGGGGGACCCGCGAATAGCCAAAAACATTCAGTACTTC	CASSEQGDPRIAKNIQYF
NA	NA	TRBJ2-2	TRBV7-2	TGTGCCAGCAGCACCCTGTCGGGCGGGACCGGGGAGCTGTTTTTT	CASSTLSGGTGELFF
NA	NA	TRBJ1-5	TRBV6-5	TGTGCCAGCAGTTACAGACAGAAGAATCAGCCCCAGCATTTT	CASSYRQKNQPQHF
NA	once	TRBJ2-1	TRBV6-2/TRBV6-3	TGTGCCAGCTCCTGGGACTGGGGGTTTGAGCAGTTCTTC	CASSWDWGFEQFF
NA	once	TRBJ2-1	TRBV5-1	TGCGCCAGCAGCTGGGACAACCCGGGATTTGGCGATGAGCAGTTCTTC	CASSWDNPGFGDEQFF
NA	many	TRBJ1-5	TRBV7-8	TGTGCCAGCAGCGCAGGCTGGGGAGAGCAGCCCCAGCATTTT	CASSAGWGEQPQHF
TRBD1	many	TRBJ1-1	TRBV19	TGTGCCAGTAGTCGCTGGGACAGAGGGTTGACTGAAGCTTTCTTT	CASSRWDRGLTEAFF
TRBD1	NA	TRBJ2-7	TRBV7-9	TGTGCCAGCAGCTTAGAGGGGACAGGGTCCTACGAGCAGTACTTC	CASSLEGTGSYEQYF
TRBD1	NA	TRBJ1-1	TRBV11-1	TGTGCCAGCAGCTTTCCGACAGGGGGAGTGAACACTGAAGCTTTCTTT	CASSFPTGGVNTEAFF
TRBD2	many	TRBJ2-7	TRBV2	TGTGCCACCCGGAGACTAGCTGAGCAGTACTTC	CATRRLAEQYF
NA	once	TRBJ2-2	TRBV30	TGTGCCTGTTATCCGGGGCACACCGGGGAGCTGTTTTTT	CACYPGHTGELFF
NA	many	TRBJ1-4	TRBV12-3/TRBV12-4	TGTGCCAGCAGAGAATTCTCAACTAATGAAAAACTGTTTTTT	CASREFSTNEKLFF
TRBD2	few	TRBJ2-7	TRBV14	TGTGCCAGCAGCCAACAGACTAGCGGAGCCTACGAGCAGTACTTC	CASSQQTSGAYEQYF
TRBD1	many	TRBJ2-5	TRBV14	TGTGCCAGCAGCCAGGAGACAGGGAGAACCCAGTACTTC	CASSQETGRTQYF
TRBD2	NA	TRBJ2-7	TRBV27	TGTGCCAGCAGTTCCTTAGACATCCTACGGGAGGCTTGGAACGAGCAGTACTTC	CASSSLDILREAWNEQYF
NA	few	TRBJ1-2	TRBV10-3	TGTGCCATCAGTGACAGGGTAGACGGCTACACCTTC	CAISDRVDGYTF
TRBD1	NA	TRBJ2-5	TRBV19	TGTGCCAGTAAGACCGGGACAGGGACAGAGACCCAGTACTTC	CASKTGTGTETQYF
NA	NA	TRBJ1-5	TRBV2	TGTGCCAGCAGGGGGATTGGTCAGCCCCAGCATTTT	CASRGIGQPQHF
NA	NA	TRBJ2-5	TRBV10-3	TGTGCCATCAGAGCGGCCTCGACTGGCCGGGAGACCCAGTACTTC	CAIRAASTGRETQYF
NA	many	TRBJ2-5	TRBV2	TGTGCCAGCAGTGATACTAGACCTGAGACCCAGTACTTC	CASSDTRPETQYF
NA	NA	TRBJ1-2	TRBV6-1	TGTGCCAGCAGTGAAGGGCCTCAGTATGGCTACACCTTC	CASSEGPQYGYTF
NA	NA	TRBJ2-1	TRBV14	TGTGCCAGCAGCCACGGGACCCAGTACAATGAGCAGTTCTTC	CASSHGTQYNEQFF
NA	few	TRBJ2-4	TRBV20-1	TGCAGTGCGGGGCCCGGGAGAGGAAAAAACATTCAGTACTTC	CSAGPGRGKNIQYF
NA	NA	TRBJ1-2	TRBV28	TGTGCCAGCAGTTTGGGTTCAGGGTTGTATGGCTACACCTTC	CASSLGSGLYGYTF
NA	many	TRBJ2-5	TRBV29-1	TGCAGCGGACGACCTTGGGTCGAAGAGACCCAGTACTTC	CSGRPWVEETQYF
NA	NA	TRBJ1-3	TRBV30	TGTGCCTGGAGTGTACTGGGTGGGAGCTCTGGAAACACCATATATTTT	CAWSVLGGSSGNTIYF